One sample yielded the 28 T cell receptor beta chains listed below, sequenced in a study of blood T cell repertoires in COVID-19. Using immunoSEQ multiplex PCR, the repertoire was profiled, and TCRdb retains in-frame clones only, with some absent. The sample yields fewer than 350,000 clones, 85% seen once. What was sequenced was PBMCs or T cells enriched from blood (not recorded which). The receptors were sampled from a woman aged 25 to 45 who had been exposed to COVID-19.

The rearrangement joins TRBV7-3 to TRBJ2-5, with 9 bases identical to TRBD2. Germline V gene data show CDR1 as SGHTA and CDR2 as FQGTGA. The CDR3 runs to 15 residues. With V trimmed by 0 bases and J by 5 bases, 4 bases remained unmatched. The CDR3 DNA reads TGTGCCAGCAGCTTAACGTGGCGGGAGGGTGAGACCCAGTACTTC. Translating gives CASSLTWREGETQYF.

The rearrangement links TRBV27 to TRBJ1-3, with unresolved D. Germline V gives CDR1 MNHEY, CDR2 SMNVEV (reference sequence). This CDR3 spans 16 amino acids. V gave up 0 bases and J gave up 0 bases, with 9 bases separating them. The CDR3 sequence is CASSLSGSYSGNTIYF. The CDR3 DNA follows: TGTGCCAGCAGTTTATCGGGCAGCTACTCTGGAAACACCATATATTTT.

CDR3 bases: TGCGCCAGCAGTTCCGGGGGACGATCCTACGAGCAGTACTTC. Residues: CASSSGGRSYEQYF. The chain combines TRBV4-3 with TRBJ2-7; maybe TRBD2 (6 bases). Trimming removed 6 bases at V and 1 base at J, with 13 bases between. The CDR3 runs to 14 residues. The germline V gene encodes CDR1 LGHNA and CDR2 YSLEER.

The rearrangement joins TRBV7-9 to TRBJ1-2, with 10 bases matching TRBD1. The CDR3 spans 15 residues. V lost 1 base to trimming and J lost 8 bases; unmatched junction nucleotides: 7. CDR1 is SEHNR, CDR2 FQNEAQ, per germline (reference sequence). The CDR3 loop is CASSLVPGTGDGYTF. CDR3 nucleotide sequence: TGTGCCAGCAGCTTAGTCCCCGGGACAGGGGACGGCTACACCTTC.

V gene TRBV6-2 or TRBV6-3 combines with J gene TRBJ1-2; no clear D gene. CDR1 MNHEY and CDR2 SVGEGT come from the germline V gene. This CDR3 contains 11 residues. Between the trimmed V and J ends, which lost 2 bases and 9 bases, there was a span of 7 bases. The CDR3 nucleotides read TGTGCCAGCAGTTACACTTTTCGCTACACCTTC. This codes for CASSYTFRYTF.

The V gene is TRBV28, the J gene TRBJ1-2; TRBD1 aligns across 10 bases. CDR1 MDHEN and CDR2 SYDVKM come from the germline V gene. The junction had 8 bases not matched to a gene; V was cut back by 4 bases and J by 6 bases. The CDR3 has 15 residues. The CDR3 region has the DNA TGTGCCAGCAGTTCTATCGACAGGGGGCCAGATGGCTACACCTTC. It codes for CASSSIDRGPDGYTF.

The chain uses TRBV5-1 and TRBJ2-6; no reliable D call. The ends were cut back, 4 bases at V and 0 bases at J, with 11 bases in the middle. The CDR3 length is 16 residues. Germline V gene sequence: CDR1 SGHRS, CDR2 YFSETQ. The CDR3 reads CASSPPVSSGANVLTF. The CDR3 nucleotides read TGCGCCAGCAGCCCACCGGTGAGCTCTGGGGCCAACGTCCTGACTTTC.

This chain connects TRBV19 to TRBJ2-7; the D gene is possibly TRBD1 (5 bases). With 2 bases removed from V and 3 bases from J, the gap between germline ends came to 5 bases. Germline CDR1 reads LNHDA; CDR2 reads SQIVND (reference sequence). This CDR3 has 12 residues. The CDR3 coding sequence is TGTGCCAGTAGTATACAGGGCTACGAGCAGTACTTC. The encoded protein is CASSIQGYEQYF.

The CDR3 region has the DNA TGTGCCAGCAGCCCCCCGGGCGGGGAGACCCAGTACTTC. Translation: CASSPPGGETQYF. The V call is TRBV9, the J call TRBJ2-5; weak D call: TRBD2 (5 bases). The CDR3 is made up of 13 amino acids. Trimming took 4 bases from V and 5 from J, leaving 12 bases between them. Germline V CDR1 and CDR2: SGDLS, YYNGEE.

The chain links TRBV7-9 to TRBJ2-2, with 9 bases identical to TRBD2. In germline, CDR1 is SEHNR, CDR2 FQNEAQ (reference sequence). Unmatched junction bases numbered 10, after V lost 5 bases and J lost 6 bases. The CDR3 is made up of 16 amino acids. CDR3 in amino acids: CASSREREENAGELFF. For the CDR3, the DNA is TGTGCCAGCAGCCGAGAGCGGGAGGAAAATGCCGGGGAGCTGTTTTTT.

This CDR3 is CASSPTGTRTEQYF. The CDR3 region has the DNA TGTGCCAGCAGCCCTACAGGGACACGGACAGAGCAGTACTTC. This chain connects TRBV11-3 to TRBJ2-7; D perhaps matches TRBD1 (6 bases). The V and J ends lost 5 bases and 7 bases respectively, with 18 bases between them. The germline gives CDR1 SGHNT, CDR2 YENEEA. The CDR3 totals 14 residues.

The chain joins TRBV28 to TRBJ1-2; 9 bases match TRBD1. V shed 6 bases, J shed 5 bases, and the junction held 13 bases outside the gene matches. CDR3 length: 16 amino acids. The germline CDR1 and CDR2 sequences are MDHEN and SYDVKM. This CDR3 reads CASSAGQGTSRYGYTF. The DNA for the CDR3 is TGTGCCAGCAGCGCCGGACAGGGGACCTCTAGGTATGGCTACACCTTC.

V usage is TRBV28 and J usage is TRBJ2-2; 8 positions match TRBD1. This CDR3 has 17 amino acids. CDR1 is MDHEN and CDR2 is SYDVKM in the germline V gene. With 5 bases clipped from V and 6 bases from J, the junction kept 14 bases outside the gene matches. For the CDR3, the DNA is TGTGCCAGCAGTCCCTACGGACAGGGCAGGAAAGCCGGGGAGCTGTTTTTT. Its protein is CASSPYGQGRKAGELFF.

The chain is built from TRBV9 and TRBJ1-2; D not certain. The CDR3 totals 15 residues. V was pared by 3 bases and J by 4 bases, with 16 bases between. CDR1 and CDR2 from the germline V gene are SGDLS and YYNGEE. The CDR3 is CASSAFRTDVYGYTF. As DNA, the CDR3 is TGTGCCAGCAGCGCATTCCGTACAGACGTCTATGGCTACACCTTC.

In DNA form, the CDR3 reads TGTGCCAGCGGGAGGGCGGCGGTTGACAATGAGCAGTTCTTC. It specifies CASGRAAVDNEQFF. V and J are TRBV7-6 and TRBJ2-1; TRBD2 matches at 7 bases. CDR1 and CDR2 from the germline V gene are SGHVS and FNYEAQ. The V segment lost 8 bases and the J segment 5 bases; nucleotides outside the gene matches: 9. CDR3 size: 14 residues.

The chain combines TRBV29-1 with TRBJ1-2, with D perhaps matching TRBD1 (5 bases). Germline values: CDR1 SQVTM, CDR2 ANQGSEA. This CDR3 has 13 residues. Trimming left V 3 bases short and J 6 bases short, with 14 bases between. CDR3 nucleotides: TGCAGCGTTGATCCGGGCGCGGGGGATGGCTACACCTTC. It is translated as CSVDPGAGDGYTF.

This rearrangement joins TRBV30 to TRBJ2-7, with 9 nucleotides matching TRBD2. The CDR3 is 15 residues long. With V trimmed by 2 bases and J by 6 bases, 11 bases remained unmatched. The germline CDR1 and CDR2 sequences are GTSNPN and SVGIG (reference sequence). CDR3 nucleotide sequence: TGTGCCTGGAGTCAGGTTGATGGGACTAGCCCCGAGCAGTACTTC. Its protein product is CAWSQVDGTSPEQYF.

The rearrangement links TRBV27 to TRBJ2-1, with 14 positions matching TRBD2. The CDR3 runs to 18 residues. The V and J ends lost 2 bases and 1 base, in that order; junction bases with no gene match: 4. The germline gives CDR1 MNHEY, CDR2 SMNVEV (reference sequence). CDR3 region: CASSLRLAGGISYNEQFF. CDR3 sequence (DNA): TGTGCCAGCAGTTTAAGACTAGCGGGGGGGATATCCTACAATGAGCAGTTCTTC.

The V and J genes are TRBV15 and TRBJ1-1; TRBD1 is a possible D gene (5 bases). The V gene lost 9 bases and the J gene lost 3 bases, with 8 bases spanning the gap. The CDR3 sequence is 11 residues long. CDR1 LNHNV and CDR2 YYDKDF come from the germline V gene (reference sequence). DNA of the CDR3: TGTGCCACTAAAGGGGACACTGAAGCTTTCTTT. It is translated as CATKGDTEAFF.

The chain carries TRBV7-9 and TRBJ1-6; tentatively, D is TRBD1 (5 bases). V was cut by 5 bases and J by 0 bases, with 14 bases left in between. Per germline, CDR1 SEHNR and CDR2 FQNEAQ (reference sequence). CDR3 length equals 17 residues. The CDR3 region has the DNA TGTGCCAGCAGCCGGGGCGGGGCAAGCTCCTATAATTCACCCCTCCACTTT. Amino acids: CASSRGGASSYNSPLHF.

The chain combines TRBV12-3 or TRBV12-4 with TRBJ1-6; 7 positions agree with TRBD1. This CDR3 is 13 amino acids long. The ends lost 6 bases at V and 7 bases at J; junction bases unmatched: 3. The CDR3 DNA follows: TGTGCCAGCAGGACAGGGTGGAATTCACCCCTCCACTTT. Encoded protein: CASRTGWNSPLHF.

This clone was recorded only once. The same CDR3 is also encoded by other DNA sequences in this sample. The rearrangement links TRBV28 to TRBJ1-6; the match to TRBD1 covers 7 bases. V was clipped by 4 bases and J by 6 bases; unmatched bases: 3. CDR1 and CDR2 from the germline V gene are MDHEN and SYDVKM. CDR3 length: 14 residues. The CDR3 region is CASSSGQPNSPLHF. In nucleotides, the CDR3 is TGTGCCAGCAGTTCGGGACAGCCTAATTCACCCCTCCACTTT.

The chain employs TRBV7-9 and TRBJ1-1; D call uncertain. The CDR3 totals 13 residues. Germline CDR1 and CDR2: SEHNR and FQNEAQ (reference sequence). V was trimmed by 5 bases and J by 4 bases, leaving 11 bases between them. The CDR3 sequence is CASSPLSGTEAFF. The CDR3 nucleotides are TGTGCCAGCAGCCCCCTAAGTGGCACTGAAGCTTTCTTT.

The chain is built from TRBV6-5 and TRBJ1-2; weak D call: TRBD1 (5 bases). CDR1 and CDR2 from the germline V gene are MNHEY and SVGAGI. V gave up 6 bases and J gave up 1 base, with 9 bases separating them. The CDR3 covers 13 residues. In DNA form, the CDR3 reads TGTGCCAGCAGGCGACAGATTAACTATGGCTACACCTTC. It translates to CASRRQINYGYTF.

A few counts support this clone. This rearrangement joins TRBV19 to TRBJ1-3; D is undetermined. Germline CDR1 reads LNHDA; CDR2 reads SQIVND (reference sequence). Trimming pared 1 base from V and 4 bases from J, leaving 14 bases between. CDR3 length equals 16 residues. CDR3 sequence: CASSIAGLAKGNTIYF. The CDR3 DNA reads as TGTGCCAGTAGTATAGCGGGTCTCGCAAAGGGAAACACCATATATTTT.

V and J are TRBV2 and TRBJ2-5, with 8 bases lining up with TRBD2. The CDR3 has 14 residues. Germline CDR1 is SNHLY and CDR2 is FYNNEI. J gave up 5 bases and V 4 bases, and 6 bases lay outside the gene matches. This CDR3 is CASSVSGSRETQYF. The CDR3, as DNA: TGTGCCAGCAGTGTAAGCGGGAGTCGGGAGACCCAGTACTTC.

This chain uses TRBV4-1 with TRBJ2-3, with a weak D call TRBD1 (6 bases). Trimming left V 0 bases short and J 2 bases short, with 21 bases between. Germline assignment: CDR1 MGHRA and CDR2 YSYEKL. This CDR3 has 19 residues. CDR3 sequence reads: CASSQDTSQGSQHTDTQYF. The CDR3 region has the DNA TGCGCCAGCAGCCAAGACACTTCACAGGGTAGCCAGCACACAGATACGCAGTATTTT.

The chain recombines TRBV27 with TRBJ1-2; 7 bases agree with TRBD1. After removal of 8 bases from V and 6 bases from J, the junction contained 9 bases not matched to a gene. Looked up from germline, CDR1 is MNHEY and CDR2 is SMNVEV (reference sequence). The CDR3 has 13 residues. The CDR3 DNA reads TGTGCCAGCTCGAGACAGGGAAAAGATGGCTACACCTTC. The encoded protein is CASSRQGKDGYTF.